This TCR beta chain was found in a study of human T cells and chemical hapten exposure. Time point described: patch test 2, 6 weeks after DPC sensitization. Regarding treatment: therapeutic diphenylcyclopropenone sensitization with weekly scalp DPC. This clonotype was counted only a few times. The target antigen is unknown. General study findings and limits: With alopecia, donors may have immune responses unlike healthy people's. Patch test score showed a positive correlation with PT1 expanded TCR counts.

A single record per CDR3 protein comes from TCRdb applying MiXCR to the RACE reads. The sample has over 130,000 distinct CDR3 sequences, 12% seen once. This material consisted of whole blood, taken in connection with sensitization to the hapten diphenylcyclopropenone (DPC). The clonotype originates from a woman aged 50 to 60 with alopecia areata. Some clones in this sample may be carry-over from other donors' samples.

Written as DNA, the CDR3 is TGTGCCAGCAGTCGGGTCAGCCAAGAGACCCAGTACTTC. Translated, it gives CASSRVSQETQYF. The chain recombines TRBV28 with TRBJ2-5, with D unclear. Looked up from germline, CDR1 is MDHEN and CDR2 is SYDVKM. This CDR3 is 13 amino acids long. V lost 5 bases, J lost 1 base, and 8 bases lay in between.